Described below is a single TCR beta chain sequence and its context. The data belong to a study of blood T cell repertoires in COVID-19. Study in general: PBMCs, B-cell-depleted T cells, or T cells were the source of the cDNA or gDNA that made up the material.

As processed by the authors: It was from reference gene primer amplification that nucleated cell counts were estimated. Only in-frame clones appear in the TCRdb table, and some are missing; sequencing was by immunoSEQ multiplex PCR. V, J and clone size are taken as reported in that table, and D and trimming were inferred from the DNA itself. Here the sample spans under 250,000 clones, 60% to 85% being singletons. Trimming at V came to 6 bases and at J to 10 bases, leaving 10 bases not matched to a gene. In germline, CDR1 is SNHLY, CDR2 FYNNEI. This CDR3 has 14 residues. This chain joins TRBV2 and TRBJ2-1, with 9 bases fitting TRBD2. Specimen: peripheral blood. The TCR sequence derives from a woman aged 70 to 79 with acute or convalescent COVID-19. CDR3 DNA: TGTGCCAGCAGCCTCTTGCGGGGGGGCCGCGAGCAGTTCTTC. Translated: CASSLLRGGREQFF.